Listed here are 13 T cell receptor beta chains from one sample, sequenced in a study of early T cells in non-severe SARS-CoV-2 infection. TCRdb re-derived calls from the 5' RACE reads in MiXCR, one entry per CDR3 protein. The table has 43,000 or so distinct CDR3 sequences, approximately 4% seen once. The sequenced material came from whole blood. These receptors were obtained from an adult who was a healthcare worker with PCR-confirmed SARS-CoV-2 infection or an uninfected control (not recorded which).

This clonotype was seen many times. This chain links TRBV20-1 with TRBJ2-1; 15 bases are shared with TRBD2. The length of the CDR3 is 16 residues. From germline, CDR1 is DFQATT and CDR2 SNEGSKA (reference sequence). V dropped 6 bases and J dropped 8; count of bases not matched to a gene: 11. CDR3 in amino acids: CSADTGTSGRLDEQFF. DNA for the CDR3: TGCAGTGCAGACACCGGGACTAGCGGGAGGCTCGATGAGCAGTTCTTC.

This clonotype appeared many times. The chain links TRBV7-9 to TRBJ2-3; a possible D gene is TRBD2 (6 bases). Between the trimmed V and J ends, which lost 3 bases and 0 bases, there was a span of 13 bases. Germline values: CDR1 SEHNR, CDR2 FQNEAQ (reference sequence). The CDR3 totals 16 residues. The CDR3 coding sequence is TGTGCCAGCAGCTTCGCCGCCGGGGGTAGCACAGATACGCAGTATTTT. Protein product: CASSFAAGGSTDTQYF.

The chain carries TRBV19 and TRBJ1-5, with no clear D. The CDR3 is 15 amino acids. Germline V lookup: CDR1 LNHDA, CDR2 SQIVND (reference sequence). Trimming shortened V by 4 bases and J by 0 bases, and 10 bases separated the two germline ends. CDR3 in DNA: TGTGCCAGTAGTAATTTGGTCTATAGCAATCAGCCCCAGCATTTT. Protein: CASSNLVYSNQPQHF. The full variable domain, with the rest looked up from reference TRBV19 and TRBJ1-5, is DGGITQSPKYLFRKEGQNVTLSCEQNLNHDAMYWYRQDPGQGLRLIYYSQIVNDFQKGDIAEGYSVSREKKESFPLTVTSAQKNPTAFYLCASSNLVYSNQPQHFGDGTRLSIL.

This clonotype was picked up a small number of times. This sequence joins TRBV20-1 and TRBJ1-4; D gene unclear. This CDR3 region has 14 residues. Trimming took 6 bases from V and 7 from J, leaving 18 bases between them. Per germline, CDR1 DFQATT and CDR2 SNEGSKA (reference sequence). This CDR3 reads CSATFFAEGEKLFF. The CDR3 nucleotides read TGCAGTGCCACTTTCTTTGCGGAGGGTGAAAAACTGTTTTTT.

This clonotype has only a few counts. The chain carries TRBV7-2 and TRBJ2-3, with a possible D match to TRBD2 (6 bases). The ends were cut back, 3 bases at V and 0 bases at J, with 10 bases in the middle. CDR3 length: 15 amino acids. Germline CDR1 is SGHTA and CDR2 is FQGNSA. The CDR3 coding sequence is TGTGCCAGCAGCTTCTGGGGGACTAGCACAGATACGCAGTATTTT. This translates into CASSFWGTSTDTQYF.

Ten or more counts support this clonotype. The CDR3 sequence is CSVVSSHTEAFF. The DNA for the CDR3 is TGCAGCGTTGTGTCCAGTCACACTGAAGCTTTCTTT. The gene calls are TRBV29-1 and TRBJ1-1, with D unresolved. The germline V gene encodes CDR1 SQVTM and CDR2 ANQGSEA. The V gene lost 4 bases and the J gene lost 3 bases, with 9 bases spanning the gap. The CDR3 runs to 12 residues.

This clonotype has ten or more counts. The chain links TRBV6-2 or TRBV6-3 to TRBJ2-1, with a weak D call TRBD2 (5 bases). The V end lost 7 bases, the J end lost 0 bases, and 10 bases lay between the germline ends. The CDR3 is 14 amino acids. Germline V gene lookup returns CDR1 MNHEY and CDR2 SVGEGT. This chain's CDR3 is CASTIASSYNEQFF. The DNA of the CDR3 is TGTGCCAGCACGATAGCGAGCTCCTACAATGAGCAGTTCTTC.

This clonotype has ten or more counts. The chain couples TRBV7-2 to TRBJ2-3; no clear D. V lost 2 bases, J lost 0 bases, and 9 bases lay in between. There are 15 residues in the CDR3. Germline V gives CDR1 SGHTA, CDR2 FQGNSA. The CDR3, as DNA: TGTGCCAGCAGCTTATATCTCCCAAGCACAGATACGCAGTATTTT. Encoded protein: CASSLYLPSTDTQYF.

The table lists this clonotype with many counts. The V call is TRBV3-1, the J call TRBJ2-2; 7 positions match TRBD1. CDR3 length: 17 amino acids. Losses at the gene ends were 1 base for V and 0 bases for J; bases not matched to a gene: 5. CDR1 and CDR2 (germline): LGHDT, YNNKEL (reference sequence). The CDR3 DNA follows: TGTGCCAGCAGCCAAGTTCGGACAGGATCGAACACCGGGGAGCTGTTTTTT. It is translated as CASSQVRTGSNTGELFF.

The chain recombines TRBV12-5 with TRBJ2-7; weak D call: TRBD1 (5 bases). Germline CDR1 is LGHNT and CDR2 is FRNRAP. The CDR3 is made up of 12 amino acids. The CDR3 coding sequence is TGTGCCAGTCAGGGTAGCTCCTACGAGCAGTACTTC. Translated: CASQGSSYEQYF.

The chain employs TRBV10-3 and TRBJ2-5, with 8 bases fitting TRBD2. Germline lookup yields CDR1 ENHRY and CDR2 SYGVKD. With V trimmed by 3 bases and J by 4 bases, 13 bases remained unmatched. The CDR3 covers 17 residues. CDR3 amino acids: CAISDKDLRGAGETQYF. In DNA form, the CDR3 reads TGTGCCATCAGTGATAAAGACCTGCGGGGGGCCGGAGAGACCCAGTACTTC.

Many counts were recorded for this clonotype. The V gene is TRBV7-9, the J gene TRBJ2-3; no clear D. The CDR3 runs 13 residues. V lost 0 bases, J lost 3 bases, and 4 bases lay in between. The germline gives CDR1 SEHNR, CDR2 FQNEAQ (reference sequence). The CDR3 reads CASSLAVTDTQYF. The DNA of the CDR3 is TGTGCCAGCAGCTTAGCGGTTACAGATACGCAGTATTTT.

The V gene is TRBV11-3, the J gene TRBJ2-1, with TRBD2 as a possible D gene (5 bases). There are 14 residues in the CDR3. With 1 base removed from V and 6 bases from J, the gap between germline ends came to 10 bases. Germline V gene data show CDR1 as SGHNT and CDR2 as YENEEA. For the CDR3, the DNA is TGTGCCAGCAGCTTAGCGCGAGGGATCAATGAGCAGTTCTTC. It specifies CASSLARGINEQFF.